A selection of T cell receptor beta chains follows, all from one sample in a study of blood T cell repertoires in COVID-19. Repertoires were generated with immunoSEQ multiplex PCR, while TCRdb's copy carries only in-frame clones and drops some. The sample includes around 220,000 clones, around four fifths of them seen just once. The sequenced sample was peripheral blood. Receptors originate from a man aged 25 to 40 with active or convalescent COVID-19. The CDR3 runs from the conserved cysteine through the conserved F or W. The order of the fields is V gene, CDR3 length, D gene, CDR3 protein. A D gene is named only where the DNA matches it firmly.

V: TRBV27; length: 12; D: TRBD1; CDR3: CASSRTGNEQYF
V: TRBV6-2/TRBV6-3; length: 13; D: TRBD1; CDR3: CASSYWAGGEAFF
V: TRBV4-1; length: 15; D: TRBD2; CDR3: CASSQEGRETDTQYF
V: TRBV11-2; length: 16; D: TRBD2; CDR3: CASSLDVAGDPYEQYF
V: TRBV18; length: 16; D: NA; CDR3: CASSPPFQGGFNEQFF
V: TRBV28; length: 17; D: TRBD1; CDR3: CASSSPAGGDANYGYTF
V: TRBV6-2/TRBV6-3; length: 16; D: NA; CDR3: CASSYAAGGVHQPQHF
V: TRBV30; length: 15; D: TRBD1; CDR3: CAWSVRGRGRYGYTF
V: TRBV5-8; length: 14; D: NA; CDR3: CASSPGSRKETQYF
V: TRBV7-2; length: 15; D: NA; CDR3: CASSLEGRVTGELFF
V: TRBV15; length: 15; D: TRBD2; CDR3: CATSRGGGLDYEQYF
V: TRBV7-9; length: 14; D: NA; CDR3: CASSYASGYNEQFF
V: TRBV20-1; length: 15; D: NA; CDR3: CSASPVTPRLDTQYF
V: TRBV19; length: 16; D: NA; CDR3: CASSPLGSSYNSPLHF
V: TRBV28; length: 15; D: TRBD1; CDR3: CASSPGQGFSYEQYF
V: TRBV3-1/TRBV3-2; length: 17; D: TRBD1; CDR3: CASSQGMAGGMNTEAFF
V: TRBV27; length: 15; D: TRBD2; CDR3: CASSLGGEGYNEQFF
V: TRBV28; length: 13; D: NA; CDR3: CASKRGGSDTQYF
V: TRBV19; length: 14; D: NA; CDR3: CASSLRGILGKLFF
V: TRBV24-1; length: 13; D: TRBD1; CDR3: CATSEAGTEGYTF
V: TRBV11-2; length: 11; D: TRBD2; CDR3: CASSLAGAEYF
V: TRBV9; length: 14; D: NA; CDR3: CASSVAGRAETQYF
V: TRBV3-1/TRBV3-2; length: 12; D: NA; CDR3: CASSPWGQPQHF
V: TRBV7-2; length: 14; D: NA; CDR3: CASSLYPGDYEQYF
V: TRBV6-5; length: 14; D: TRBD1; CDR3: CASSTQTGKNIQYF
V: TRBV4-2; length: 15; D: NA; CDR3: CASSQDSNRFYGYTF
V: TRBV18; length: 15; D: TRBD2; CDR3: CASSPSGGGGNEQFF
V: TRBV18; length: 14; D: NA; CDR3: CASTDRRTNYGYTF
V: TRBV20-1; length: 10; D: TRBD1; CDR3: CSASDRGFTF
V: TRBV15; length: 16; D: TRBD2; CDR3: CATRGTASGAGYEQYF
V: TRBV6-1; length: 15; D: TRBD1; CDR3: CASSEWGQPTYEQYF
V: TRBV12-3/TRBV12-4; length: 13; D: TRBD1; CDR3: CASRWDRHTEAFF
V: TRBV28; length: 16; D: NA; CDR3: CASSEPLAGGVDTQYF
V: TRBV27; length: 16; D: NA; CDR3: CASSLGRMYLTDTQYF
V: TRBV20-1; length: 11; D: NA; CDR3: CSADPEGWAFF
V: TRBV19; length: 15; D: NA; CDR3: CASSSIPYRADTQYF
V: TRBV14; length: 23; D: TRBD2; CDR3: CASSPSSSRGPKTSGATYNEQFF
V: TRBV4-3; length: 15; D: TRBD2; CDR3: CASSLRAGVVYEQFF
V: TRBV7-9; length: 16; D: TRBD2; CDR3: CASSLRGAPSGETQYF
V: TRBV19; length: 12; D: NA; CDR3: CASSIAQGGNTF
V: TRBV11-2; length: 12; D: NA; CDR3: CASSSGTFGYTF
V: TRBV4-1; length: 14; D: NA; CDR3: CASSQGLWDKAQHF
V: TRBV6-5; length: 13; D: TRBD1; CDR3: CASKDRVIEKLFF
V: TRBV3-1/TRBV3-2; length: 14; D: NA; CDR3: CASSQEGSNQPQHF
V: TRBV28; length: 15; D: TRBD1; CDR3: CASSLAGQGVYGYTF
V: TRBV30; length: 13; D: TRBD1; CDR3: CAWEPGTAYGYTF
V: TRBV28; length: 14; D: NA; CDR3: CASSFGGAYNEQFF
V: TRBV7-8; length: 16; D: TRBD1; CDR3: CASSLADGQGNSPLHF
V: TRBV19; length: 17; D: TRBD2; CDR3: CASSMSTGTSVSYEQYF